The 28 T cell receptor beta chains below come from one sample, sequenced in a study of T cells in Graves' hyperthyroidism and ophthalmopathy. Amplification of TCR beta CDR3 regions was performed using RNA transcripts as template. The HTBI primer set drove a first-round RT-PCR of the TCR CDR3. TCRdb reprocessed the multiplex PCR reads with MiXCR, giving one entry per CDR3 protein. The table has roughly 700,000 distinct CDR3 sequences, about 18% seen once. The source material was blood. All receptors derive from a man aged 45 to 65 with Graves' hyperthyroidism.

The rearrangement joins TRBV5-1 to TRBJ1-2, with D uncertain. Germline CDR1 is SGHRS and CDR2 is YFSETQ. This CDR3 spans 16 amino acids. Trimming removed 3 bases at V and 4 bases at J, with 19 bases between. CDR3: CASSSGHTDGSYGYTF. The CDR3 DNA is TGCGCCAGCAGCTCGGGCCATACAGATGGAAGCTATGGCTACACCTTC.

The rearrangement joins TRBV19 to TRBJ2-5; a weak D match, TRBD2 (7 bases). Looked up from germline, CDR1 is LNHDA and CDR2 is SQIVND (reference sequence). Between the trimmed V and J ends, which lost 5 bases and 5 bases, there was a span of 12 bases. There are 13 residues in the CDR3. The CDR3 nucleotides read TGTGCCAGTAGTTCGGGGGGCGCTGAGACCCAGTACTTC. Its translation is CASSSGGAETQYF.

This clonotype came up many times. The V gene is TRBV27, the J gene TRBJ2-7, with 7 bases that match TRBD1. Germline trimming cut 2 bases from V and 1 base from J; bases unmatched to any gene: 14. In germline, CDR1 is MNHEY, CDR2 SMNVEV (reference sequence). The CDR3 totals 18 residues. The CDR3 DNA reads TGTGCCAGCAGTTTAAAATATCCCGGGACAGCCTCATCCTACGAGCAGTACTTC. Its translation is CASSLKYPGTASSYEQYF.

This clonotype was detected many times. This chain connects TRBV2 to TRBJ2-7; D gene uncertain. Trimming left V 6 bases short and J 2 bases short, with 8 bases between. The germline CDR1 and CDR2 sequences are SNHLY and FYNNEI. This CDR3 is 12 amino acids long. DNA of the CDR3: TGTGCCAGCAGCCGACTCCCCTACGAGCAGTACTTC. Its translation is CASSRLPYEQYF.

V usage is TRBV6-1 and J usage is TRBJ2-1; a possible D gene is TRBD1 (5 bases). This CDR3 spans 12 amino acids. Per the germline V gene, CDR1 is MNHNS and CDR2 is SASEGT. V shed 5 bases and J shed 10 bases, with 12 bases lying between them. The CDR3 DNA sequence: TGTGCCAGCAGTCGCCAAAAGGGGGAGCAGTTCTTC. Translating it yields CASSRQKGEQFF.

This chain links TRBV11-3 with TRBJ2-5; D possibly matches TRBD1 or TRBD2 (6 bases each). The CDR3 consists of 15 residues. The V gene's germline CDR1 is SGHNT and CDR2 YENEEA. V was trimmed by 5 bases and J by 2 bases, leaving 15 bases between them. The CDR3 reads CASSLEGGTQETQYF. In DNA form, the CDR3 reads TGTGCCAGCAGCCTCGAAGGGGGGACACAAGAGACCCAGTACTTC.

This clonotype was found many times. The CDR3: CASKLASVTDTQYF. CDR3 coding DNA: TGTGCCAGCAAATTGGCTAGCGTCACAGATACGCAGTATTTT. V is TRBV2 and J is TRBJ2-3, with D possibly being TRBD2 (6 bases). The CDR3 runs to 14 residues. Germline assignment: CDR1 SNHLY and CDR2 FYNNEI. Deletions cut 7 bases from V and 2 bases from J, with 13 bases between.

The rearrangement joins TRBV20-1 to TRBJ2-1; no reliable D call. Germline-derived CDR1 and CDR2 are DFQATT and SNEGSKA (reference sequence). The CDR3 spans 16 residues. V dropped 1 base and J dropped 1 base, with 14 bases sitting between them. The CDR3 bases are TGCAGTGCTAGAGTCCCAGGCCGAATTTCCTACAATGAGCAGTTCTTC. This translates into CSARVPGRISYNEQFF.

This clonotype came up many times. The chain carries TRBV6-1 and TRBJ2-2; D is perhaps TRBD2 (5 bases). Germline loops: CDR1 MNHNS, CDR2 SASEGT. This CDR3 is built from 16 residues. The germline V and J ends were trimmed by 5 bases and 7 bases, with 20 bases remaining between them. CDR3 loop: CASSIPPLEEVGELFF. The CDR3, as DNA: TGTGCCAGCAGTATCCCTCCCCTAGAGGAGGTCGGGGAGCTGTTTTTT.

This clonotype came up many times. The rearrangement uses TRBV11-1 and TRBJ2-1, with a possible D match to TRBD2 (7 bases). The CDR3 is 16 amino acids. V lost 3 bases, J lost 10 bases, and 22 bases lay in between. CDR1 and CDR2 (germline): SGHAT, FQDESV (reference sequence). CDR3 sequence: CASSLGRREKGGEQFF. CDR3 bases: TGTGCCAGCAGCTTGGGTCGGCGGGAAAAGGGGGGGGAGCAGTTCTTC.

This clonotype came up many times. The chain joins TRBV18 to TRBJ2-1; weak D call: TRBD2 (7 bases). The V and J ends lost 0 bases and 7 bases respectively, with 13 bases between them. This CDR3 is built from 15 residues. Germline CDR1 and CDR2: KGHSH and LQKENI. CDR3 nucleotide sequence: TGTGCCAGCTCACCACCGGGGGCGGGAGTAAATGAGCAGTTCTTC. It codes for CASSPPGAGVNEQFF. Filled out from reference TRBV18 and TRBJ2-1, the complete variable domain reads NAGVMQNPRHLVRRRGQEARLRCSPMKGHSHVYWYRQLPEEGLKFMVYLQKENIIDESGMPKERFSAEFPKEGPSILRIQQVVRGDSAAYFCASSPPGAGVNEQFFGPGTRLTVL.

V gene TRBV27 combines with J gene TRBJ1-2; 10 bases align to TRBD1. The ends lost 4 bases at V and 6 bases at J; junction bases unmatched: 8. Per germline, CDR1 MNHEY and CDR2 SMNVEV (reference sequence). The CDR3 sequence is 15 residues long. The CDR3 DNA reads as TGTGCCAGCAGTTCCGGGACAGGGGAGAGAAATGGCTACACCTTC. Translating gives CASSSGTGERNGYTF.

This clonotype was counted at least ten times. The rearrangement uses TRBV7-9 and TRBJ1-1; D gene uncertain. The CDR3 loop spans 15 amino acids. Per germline, CDR1 SEHNR and CDR2 FQNEAQ (reference sequence). Between the trimmed V and J ends, which lost 3 bases and 1 base, there was a span of 12 bases. The chain's CDR3 is CASSLRDSANTEAFF. CDR3 sequence (DNA): TGTGCCAGCAGCTTGAGAGACTCTGCGAACACTGAAGCTTTCTTT.

There are many counts of this clonotype. The chain employs TRBV14 and TRBJ1-1, with D perhaps TRBD1 (5 bases). The CDR3 totals 16 residues. V lost 2 bases and J 0 bases, leaving 13 bases between the germline ends. The germline gives CDR1 SGHDN, CDR2 FVKESK. This chain's CDR3 is CASSQPGRFLNTEAFF. In DNA form, the CDR3 reads TGTGCCAGCAGCCAACCGGGACGTTTTCTGAACACTGAAGCTTTCTTT.

The chain carries TRBV5-6 and TRBJ1-5; 10 nucleotides align to TRBD1. From germline, CDR1 is SGHDT and CDR2 YYEEEE. J gave up 6 bases and V 0 bases, and 3 bases lay outside the gene matches. This CDR3 is built from 15 residues. As DNA, the CDR3 is TGTGCCAGCAGCTTGGGGGACAGGGGAAGTCAGCCCCAGCATTTT. Translating it yields CASSLGDRGSQPQHF. Supplemented by reference TRBV5-6 and TRBJ1-5, the full variable domain reads DAGVTQSPTHLIKTRGQQVTLRCSPKSGHDTVSWYQQALGQGPQFIFQYYEEEERQRGNFPDRFSGHQFPNYSSELNVNALLLGDSALYLCASSLGDRGSQPQHFGDGTRLSIL.

This clonotype was detected many times. This chain uses TRBV28 with TRBJ1-3; D unclear. The CDR3 runs 13 residues. Germline V gene data show CDR1 as MDHEN and CDR2 as SYDVKM. Trimming removed 7 bases from V and 0 bases from J, with 7 bases in between. CDR3 region: CASMTGSGNTIYF. As DNA, the CDR3 is TGTGCCAGCATGACCGGCTCTGGAAACACCATATATTTT.

Ten or more counts support this clonotype. V usage is TRBV20-1 and J usage is TRBJ1-4; D not resolved. CDR3 size: 16 residues. The V gene lost 0 bases and the J gene lost 6 bases, with 17 bases spanning the gap. CDR1 and CDR2 from the germline V gene are DFQATT and SNEGSKA (reference sequence). CDR3 region: CSARDRATVEDEKLFF. The CDR3 DNA follows: TGCAGTGCTAGAGATCGGGCAACAGTTGAAGATGAAAAACTGTTTTTT.

In its sample, this clonotype was seen a few times. The V call is TRBV28, the J call TRBJ1-6, with no clear D. The V gene's germline CDR1 is MDHEN and CDR2 SYDVKM. The CDR3 runs 12 residues. Trimming took off 8 bases at V and 10 bases at J, with 12 bases between the two ends. CDR3 nucleotides: TGTGCCAGCCAGAGCGATGTGTCACCCCTCCACTTT. This translates into CASQSDVSPLHF.

The chain carries TRBV28 and TRBJ2-3, with 7 bases fitting TRBD2. V shed 4 bases and J 3 bases; nucleotides not matched to a gene: 7. This CDR3 region has 15 residues. Germline CDR1 reads MDHEN; CDR2 reads SYDVKM. In DNA form, the CDR3 reads TGTGCCAGCAGTTCCGGAGGACTAGAAACAGATACGCAGTATTTT. The encoded protein is CASSSGGLETDTQYF.

This clonotype was seen at least ten times. The chain combines TRBV20-1 with TRBJ2-1; the match to TRBD2 covers 10 bases. There are 19 residues in the CDR3. The J segment lost 4 bases and the V segment lost 1 base, leaving 16 bases of the junction unmatched. Looked up from germline, CDR1 is DFQATT and CDR2 is SNEGSKA (reference sequence). The DNA of the CDR3 is TGCAGTGCTAGAGGGACTAGCGGCGAAAGGGGCCGGAGGTACAATGAGCAGTTCTTC. Translated: CSARGTSGERGRRYNEQFF.

The chain is built from TRBV11-2 and TRBJ1-4, with D perhaps matching TRBD1 (6 bases). The V end lost 3 bases, the J end lost 7 bases, and 15 bases lay between the germline ends. Germline CDR1 SGHAT, CDR2 FQNNGV. CDR3 length: 15 amino acids. The CDR3 spells CASSLPGTRPEKLFF. The CDR3 coding sequence is TGTGCCAGCAGCTTGCCCGGGACACGGCCTGAAAAACTGTTTTTT.

This clonotype was found many times. The chain has TRBV20-1 and TRBJ1-1, with a weak D call TRBD1 (6 bases). The CDR3 spans 13 residues. The V end lost 5 bases, the J end lost 0 bases, and 10 bases lay between the germline ends. Per the germline V gene, CDR1 is DFQATT and CDR2 is SNEGSKA (reference sequence). CDR3 protein: CSAPQGMNTEAFF. The CDR3 DNA follows: TGCAGTGCTCCGCAGGGGATGAACACTGAAGCTTTCTTT.

For this clonotype: A much larger clone lies a single base off, so this may be a read error. The chain combines TRBV10-3 with TRBJ1-1, with unresolved D. The CDR3 is 14 residues long. V was trimmed by 3 bases and J by 3 bases, leaving 11 bases between them. From germline, CDR1 is ENHRY and CDR2 SYGVKD. In DNA, the CDR3 is TGTGCCATCAGTGACTCCGGGAGAGACACTGAAGCTTTCTTT. Translation gives CAISDSGRDTEAFF.

This clonotype was counted at least ten times. V gene TRBV7-8 combines with J gene TRBJ2-3; D gene unclear. The CDR3 runs 16 residues. V was pared by 2 bases and J by 2 bases, with 14 bases between. Germline V gene sequence: CDR1 SGHVS, CDR2 FQNEAQ. In nucleotides, the CDR3 is TGTGCCAGCAGCTTATTTCAAGGCGCCTACACAGATACGCAGTATTTT. This gives the protein CASSLFQGAYTDTQYF. The complete variable domain, with remaining parts taken from reference TRBV7-8 and TRBJ2-3, reads GAGVSQSPRYKVAKRGQDVALRCDPISGHVSLFWYQQALGQGPEFLTYFQNEAQLDKSGLPSDRFFAERPEGSVSTLKIQRTQQEDSAVYLCASSLFQGAYTDTQYFGPGTRLTVL.

This clonotype was recorded many times. The CDR3 here is CASSKGGASNEQFF. CDR3 DNA sequence: TGTGCCAGCAGCAAGGGGGGGGCAAGCAATGAGCAGTTCTTC. The chain uses TRBV7-3 and TRBJ2-1, with D possibly TRBD2 on 7 matching bases. Germline V gene sequence: CDR1 SGHTA, CDR2 FQGTGA. Trimming pared 5 bases from V and 6 bases from J, leaving 14 bases between. The CDR3 sequence is 14 residues long.

The chain links TRBV7-9 to TRBJ2-1; no definite D call. Deletions cut 3 bases from V and 6 bases from J, with 9 bases between. Looked up from germline, CDR1 is SEHNR and CDR2 is FQNEAQ (reference sequence). This CDR3 is 13 amino acids long. For the CDR3, the DNA is TGTGCCAGCAGCTTCCAACTGCGCAATGAGCAGTTCTTC. This translates into CASSFQLRNEQFF.

This chain connects TRBV20-1 to TRBJ1-2, with 10 bases identical to TRBD1. V dropped 3 bases and J dropped 7; count of bases not matched to a gene: 11. The CDR3 is made up of 15 amino acids. Looked up from germline, CDR1 is DFQATT and CDR2 is SNEGSKA (reference sequence). In nucleotides, the CDR3 is TGCAGTGCTAGCCGGGACAGGGGAGGGTCGGGTGGCTACACCTTC. Its protein product is CSASRDRGGSGGYTF.

This clonotype was picked up many times. The genes are TRBV3-1 and TRBJ2-1; no reliable D call. This CDR3 is built from 13 residues. CDR1 and CDR2 (germline): LGHDT, YNNKEL (reference sequence). Trimming took off 4 bases at V and 5 bases at J, with 9 bases between the two ends. This CDR3 reads CASSLLGDNEQFF. CDR3 nucleotide sequence: TGTGCCAGCAGCCTTCTCGGCGACAATGAGCAGTTCTTC.